This entry is about one TCR beta chain. Its antigen is not identified. Relative to the germline gene, one junction end is altered; a read error may explain this. CDR3 length: 14 amino acids. Germline V gives CDR1 SGHAT, CDR2 FQDESV (reference sequence). These data originate in a study of T cells in Graves' hyperthyroidism and ophthalmopathy. The study's findings and limits: Separating ophthalmopathy from stable hyperthyroidism was achieved by a 13 V-J model. The model forecast ophthalmopathy, anticipating it by a median approximately 6 months before onset.

RNA transcripts yielded amplified TCR beta CDR3 regions. The study used the HTBI primer set for a first-round RT-PCR of the TCR CDR3. In TCRdb, the multiplex PCR reads were re-called with MiXCR into one record per CDR3 protein. The sample shows almost 600,000 distinct CDR3 sequences, approximately 13% of them seen only once. The sequencing sample was made of blood. The sequence was collected from a woman aged 30 to 39 with Graves' hyperthyroidism that later progressed to Graves' ophthalmopathy. The chain has TRBV11-1 and TRBJ2-1; possible D gene TRBD1, 5 bases. The CDR3, as DNA: TGTGCCGGCAGCTTGGGGTGGGGCGAGAATGAGCAGTTCTTC. Protein: CAGSLGWGENEQFF.